This T cell receptor beta chain was sequenced in a study of identical twins. Trimming pared 4 bases from V and 5 bases from J, leaving 16 bases between. Germline V gene sequence: CDR1 SGHRS, CDR2 YFSETQ. The CDR3 consists of 16 residues. This clonotype was counted a few times. MiXCR was run by TCRdb on the 5' RACE reads, yielding one entry per CDR3 protein. There are 500,000 to 650,000 distinct CDR3 sequences in the sample; 7.1% occur only once, and 1.6% lies in the top ten. Separately, the same data were catalogued under a study of yellow fever vaccine responses in identical twins.

This TCR was sampled from a woman under 30 in good health. Material for sequencing was PBMCs. The V gene is TRBV5-1, the J gene TRBJ1-6; D remains unclear. CDR3 protein: CASSPGASGNNSPLHF. The CDR3 bases are TGCGCCAGCAGCCCTGGAGCGTCAGGAAATAATTCACCCCTCCACTTT.